Following are 9 T cell receptor beta chains from one sample sequenced in a study of cytomegalovirus exposure and HLA in healthy donors. The PCR made use of 60 Vbeta and 13 Jbeta primers. The protocol was immunoSEQ multiplex PCR, while the TCRdb copy is restricted to in-frame clones and leaves out a portion. The data hold 100,000 to 150,000 clones, with about 73% observed a single time. The source material was PBMCs. The receptor set was obtained from a woman aged 40 to 50 in good health and CMV-seronegative.

The gene calls are TRBV19 and TRBJ1-4, with D hard to call. Germline V gives CDR1 LNHDA, CDR2 SQIVND (reference sequence). V was trimmed by 5 bases and J by 8 bases, leaving 12 bases between them. The CDR3 runs to 13 residues. This CDR3 is CASSWGSGEKLFF. CDR3 DNA: TGTGCCAGTAGTTGGGGAAGCGGGGAAAAACTGTTTTTT.

This sequence joins TRBV6-5 and TRBJ1-2; D is unresolved. This CDR3 is 14 amino acids long. Looked up from germline, CDR1 is MNHEY and CDR2 is SVGAGI. Trimming shortened V by 2 bases and J by 3 bases, and 10 bases separated the two germline ends. The DNA of the CDR3 is TGTGCCAGCAGTTACCGCAGTCCTTACTATGGCTACACCTTC. It is translated as CASSYRSPYYGYTF.

The chain carries TRBV5-1 and TRBJ2-2; the D gene is possibly TRBD2 (6 bases). CDR1 SGHRS and CDR2 YFSETQ come from the germline V gene. The CDR3 is made up of 14 amino acids. V dropped 4 bases and J dropped 7 bases, with 14 bases sitting between them. The CDR3 protein is CASSPSGVFGELFF. DNA for the CDR3: TGCGCCAGCAGCCCCTCGGGGGTTTTCGGGGAGCTGTTTTTT.

This CDR3 is CASSPQSSSDTQYF. CDR3 DNA: TGTGCCAGCAGCCCACAAAGTAGCTCAGATACGCAGTATTTT. The chain uses TRBV9 and TRBJ2-3; D unclear. V dropped 4 bases and J dropped 4 bases, with 13 bases sitting between them. CDR1 is SGDLS, CDR2 YYNGEE, per germline. The CDR3 consists of 14 residues.

The CDR3 sequence is CASSPGAGTWNTF. In DNA, the CDR3 is TGTGCCAGCAGTCCGGGCGCCGGGACTTGGAACACCTTC. The J gene is TRBJ1-2, the V gene TRBV6-1; perhaps TRBD1 as D (5 bases). The CDR3 has 13 residues. V lost 5 bases, J lost 12 bases, and 19 bases lay in between. The germline V gene encodes CDR1 MNHNS and CDR2 SASEGT.

The chain is built from TRBV7-9 and TRBJ2-5; 7 bases are a match to TRBD1. The closer fit of TRBJ2-7 to the DNA end suggests the J call may be wrong. The CDR3 spans 19 residues. The germline V gene has CDR1 SEHNR and CDR2 FQNEAQ (reference sequence). This CDR3 is CASSHTGDHQRPISYEQYF. CDR3 coding DNA: TGTGCCAGCAGCCATACAGGGGACCACCAGAGGCCAATCTCCTACGAGCAGTACTTC.

This clone has just a few counts. The V gene is TRBV6-6, the J gene TRBJ2-7, with D hard to call. The V end was cut by 2 bases, the J end by 3 bases, with 17 bases between. The CDR3 runs 16 residues. Germline CDR1 and CDR2: MNHNY and SVGAGI (reference sequence). The CDR3 DNA is TGTGCCAGCAGTTACGGCCTAAGCGTTAGAGACTACGAGCAGTACTTC. Protein sequence: CASSYGLSVRDYEQYF.

This clone was seen only once. This chain connects TRBV10-1 to TRBJ2-7; 13 bases map to TRBD2. Looked up from germline, CDR1 is WNHNN and CDR2 is SYGVQD (reference sequence). CDR3 length equals 15 residues. V gave up 5 bases and J gave up 9 bases; unmatched junction bases: 10. The CDR3 loop is CASSTGTSGNPGQYF. The CDR3 coding sequence is TGCGCCAGCAGTACCGGGACTAGCGGGAACCCTGGGCAGTACTTC.

The V call is TRBV7-2, the J call TRBJ2-7; tentative D call: TRBD1 (6 bases). CDR3 length: 14 residues. Trimming left V 5 bases short and J 3 bases short, with 14 bases between. Germline V lookup: CDR1 SGHTA, CDR2 FQGNSA. The CDR3 loop reads CASSPGQNFYEQYF. The CDR3 coding sequence is TGTGCCAGCAGCCCTGGACAGAACTTCTACGAGCAGTACTTC.